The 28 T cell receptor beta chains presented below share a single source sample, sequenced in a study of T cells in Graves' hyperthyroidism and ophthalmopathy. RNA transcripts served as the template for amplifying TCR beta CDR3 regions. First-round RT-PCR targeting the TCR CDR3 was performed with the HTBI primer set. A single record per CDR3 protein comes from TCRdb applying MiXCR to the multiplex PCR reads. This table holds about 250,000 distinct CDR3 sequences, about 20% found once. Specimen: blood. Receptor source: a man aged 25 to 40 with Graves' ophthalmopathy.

The CDR3 loop is CASSERRAGGNHEQFF. CDR3 nucleotide sequence: TGTGCCAGCAGTGAAAGGCGAGCGGGAGGTAACCATGAGCAGTTCTTC. The chain joins TRBV2 to TRBJ2-1; 9 bases line up with TRBD2. CDR1 and CDR2 from the germline V gene are SNHLY and FYNNEI. V lost 2 bases and J lost 8; bases outside the gene matches: 10. The CDR3 contains 16 residues.

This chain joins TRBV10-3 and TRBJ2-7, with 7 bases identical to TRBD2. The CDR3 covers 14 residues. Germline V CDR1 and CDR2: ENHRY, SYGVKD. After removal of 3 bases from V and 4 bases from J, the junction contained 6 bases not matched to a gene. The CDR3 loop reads CAISEGGSGYEQYF. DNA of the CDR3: TGTGCCATCAGTGAAGGCGGGAGTGGGTACGAGCAGTACTTC.

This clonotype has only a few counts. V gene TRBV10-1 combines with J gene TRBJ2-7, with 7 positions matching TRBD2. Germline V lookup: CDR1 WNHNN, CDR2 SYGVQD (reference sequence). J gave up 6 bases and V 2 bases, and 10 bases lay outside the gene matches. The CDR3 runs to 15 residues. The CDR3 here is CASSEISGGRREQYF. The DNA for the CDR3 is TGCGCCAGCAGTGAGATATCGGGAGGCAGGCGCGAGCAGTACTTC.

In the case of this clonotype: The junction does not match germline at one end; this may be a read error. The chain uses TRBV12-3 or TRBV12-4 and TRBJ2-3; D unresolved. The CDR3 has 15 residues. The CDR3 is CASSFGSTTSDTQYF. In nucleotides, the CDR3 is TGTGCCAGCAGTTTTGGGTCTACGACATCGGATACGCAGTACTTT.

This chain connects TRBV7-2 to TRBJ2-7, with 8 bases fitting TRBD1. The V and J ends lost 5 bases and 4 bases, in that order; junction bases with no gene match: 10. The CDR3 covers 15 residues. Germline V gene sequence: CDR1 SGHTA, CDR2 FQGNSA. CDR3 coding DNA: TGTGCCAGCAGCCCCTGGACAGGGCCTCGATACGAGCAGTACTTC. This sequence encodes CASSPWTGPRYEQYF.

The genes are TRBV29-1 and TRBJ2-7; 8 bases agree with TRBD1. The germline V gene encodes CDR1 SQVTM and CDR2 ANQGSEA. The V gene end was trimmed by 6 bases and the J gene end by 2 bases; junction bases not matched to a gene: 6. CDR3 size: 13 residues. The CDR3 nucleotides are TGCAGCGTGGGGGACAGGCTGGCCTACGAGCAGTACTTC. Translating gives CSVGDRLAYEQYF.

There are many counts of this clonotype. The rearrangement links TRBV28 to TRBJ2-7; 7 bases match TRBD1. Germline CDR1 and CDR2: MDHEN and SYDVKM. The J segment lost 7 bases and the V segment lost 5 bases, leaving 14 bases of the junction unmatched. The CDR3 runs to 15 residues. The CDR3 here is CASSGPGQSFREQYF. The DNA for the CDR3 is TGTGCCAGCAGTGGTCCGGGACAGTCCTTTCGGGAGCAGTACTTC. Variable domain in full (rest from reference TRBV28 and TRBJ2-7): DVKVTQSSRYLVKRTGEKVFLECVQDMDHENMFWYRQDPGLGLRLIYFSYDVKMKEKGDIPEGYSVSREKKERFSLILESASTNQTSMYLCASSGPGQSFREQYFGPGTRLTVT.

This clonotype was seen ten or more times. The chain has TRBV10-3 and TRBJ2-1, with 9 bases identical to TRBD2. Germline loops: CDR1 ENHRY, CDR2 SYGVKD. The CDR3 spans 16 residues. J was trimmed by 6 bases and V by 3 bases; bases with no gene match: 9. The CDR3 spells CAISDRGLADGNEQFF. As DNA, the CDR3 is TGTGCCATCAGTGATAGGGGACTAGCAGATGGCAATGAGCAGTTCTTC.

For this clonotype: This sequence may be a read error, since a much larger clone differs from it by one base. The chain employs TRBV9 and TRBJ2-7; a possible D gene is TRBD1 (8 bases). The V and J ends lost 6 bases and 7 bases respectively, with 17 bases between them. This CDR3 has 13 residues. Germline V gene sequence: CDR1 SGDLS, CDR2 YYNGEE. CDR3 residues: CASTGGTGNEQYF. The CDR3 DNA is TGTGCCAGCACCGGGGGGACAGGCAATGAGCAGTACTTC.

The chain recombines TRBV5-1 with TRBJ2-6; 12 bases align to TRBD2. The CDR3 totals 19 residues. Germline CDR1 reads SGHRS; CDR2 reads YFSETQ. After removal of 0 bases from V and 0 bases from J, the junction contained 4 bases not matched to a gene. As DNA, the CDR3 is TGCGCCAGCAGCTTGGGTAGACTAGCGGGAGTCTCTGGGGCCAACGTCCTGACTTTC. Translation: CASSLGRLAGVSGANVLTF.

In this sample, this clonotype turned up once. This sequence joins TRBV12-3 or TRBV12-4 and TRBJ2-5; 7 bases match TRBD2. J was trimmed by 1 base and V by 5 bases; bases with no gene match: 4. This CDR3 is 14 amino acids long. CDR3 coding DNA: TGTGCCAGCAGTCCAGCGGGACCCCAAGAGACCCAGTACTTC. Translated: CASSPAGPQETQYF.

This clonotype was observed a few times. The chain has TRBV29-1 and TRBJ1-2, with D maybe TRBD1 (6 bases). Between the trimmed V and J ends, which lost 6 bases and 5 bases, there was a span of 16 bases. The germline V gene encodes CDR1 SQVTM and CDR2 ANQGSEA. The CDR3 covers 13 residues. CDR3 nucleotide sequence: TGCAGCGTCGAGGGGGGGTTCCTATATGGCTACACCTTC. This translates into CSVEGGFLYGYTF.

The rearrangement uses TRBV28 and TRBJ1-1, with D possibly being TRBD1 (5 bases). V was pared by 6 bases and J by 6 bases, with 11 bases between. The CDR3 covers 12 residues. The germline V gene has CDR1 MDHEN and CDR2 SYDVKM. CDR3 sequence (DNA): TGTGCCAGCAGCCCCCGGGGGGCTGAAGCTTTCTTT. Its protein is CASSPRGAEAFF.

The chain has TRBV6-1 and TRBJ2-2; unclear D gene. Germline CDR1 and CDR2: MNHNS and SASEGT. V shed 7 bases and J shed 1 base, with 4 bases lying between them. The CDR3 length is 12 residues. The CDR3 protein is CASNGNTGELFF. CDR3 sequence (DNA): TGTGCCAGCAATGGGAACACCGGGGAGCTGTTTTTT.

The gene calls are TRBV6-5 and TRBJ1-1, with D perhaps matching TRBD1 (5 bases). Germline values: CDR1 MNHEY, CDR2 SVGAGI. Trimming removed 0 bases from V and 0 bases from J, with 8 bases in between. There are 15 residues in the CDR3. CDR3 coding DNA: TGTGCCAGCAGTTACTCGGTCAGGGTGAACACTGAAGCTTTCTTT. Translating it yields CASSYSVRVNTEAFF.

CDR3 nucleotides: TGTGCCAGCGCAGGGGGTTTGAGGGGCTACACCTTC. Encoded protein: CASAGGLRGYTF. The V and J genes are TRBV28 and TRBJ1-2; TRBD1 aligns across 7 bases. Germline CDR1 reads MDHEN; CDR2 reads SYDVKM. V shed 8 bases and J 8 bases; nucleotides not matched to a gene: 8. The CDR3 sequence is 12 residues long.

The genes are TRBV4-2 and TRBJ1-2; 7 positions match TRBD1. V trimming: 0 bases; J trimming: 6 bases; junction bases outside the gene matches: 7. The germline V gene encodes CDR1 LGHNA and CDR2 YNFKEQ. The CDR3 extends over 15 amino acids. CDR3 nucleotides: TGTGCCAGCAGCCAAGACGGGGACAGCCATAATGGCTACACCTTC. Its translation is CASSQDGDSHNGYTF.

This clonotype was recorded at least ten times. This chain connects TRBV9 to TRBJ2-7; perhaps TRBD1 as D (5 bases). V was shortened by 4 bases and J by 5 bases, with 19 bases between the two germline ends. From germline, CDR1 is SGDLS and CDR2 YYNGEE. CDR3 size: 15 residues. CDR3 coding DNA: TGTGCCAGCAGCCCCTCCCAAACAGGCGGCCACGAGCAGTACTTC. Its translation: CASSPSQTGGHEQYF.

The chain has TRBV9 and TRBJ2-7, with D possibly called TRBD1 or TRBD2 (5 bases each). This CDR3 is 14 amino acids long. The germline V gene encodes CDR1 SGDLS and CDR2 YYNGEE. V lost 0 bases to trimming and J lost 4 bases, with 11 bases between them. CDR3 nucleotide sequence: TGTGCCAGCAGCGTAGATGGGACCGGTTACGAGCAGTACTTC. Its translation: CASSVDGTGYEQYF.

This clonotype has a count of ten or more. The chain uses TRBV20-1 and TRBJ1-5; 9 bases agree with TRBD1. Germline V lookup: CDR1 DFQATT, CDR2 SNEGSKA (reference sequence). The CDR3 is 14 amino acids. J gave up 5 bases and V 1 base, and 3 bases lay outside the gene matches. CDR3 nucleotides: TGCAGTGCTAGAGGGACAGGGGCGTATCAGCCCCAGCATTTT. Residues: CSARGTGAYQPQHF.

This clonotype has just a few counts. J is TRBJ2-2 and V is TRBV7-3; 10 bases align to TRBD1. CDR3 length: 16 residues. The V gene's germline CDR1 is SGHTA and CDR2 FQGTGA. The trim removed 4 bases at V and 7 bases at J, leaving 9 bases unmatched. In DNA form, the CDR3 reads TGTGCCAGCAGCTCCCTAAGACAGGGGGCGAACGGGGAGCTGTTTTTT. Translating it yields CASSSLRQGANGELFF.

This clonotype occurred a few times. CDR3 residues: CASSLGGRNEKLFF. In DNA form, the CDR3 reads TGTGCCAGCAGCTTGGGAGGACGAAACGAAAAACTGTTTTTT. The chain links TRBV11-3 to TRBJ1-4; the D is unclear. CDR3 length equals 14 residues. Germline V gene sequence: CDR1 SGHNT, CDR2 YENEEA. Trimming took 3 bases from V and 8 from J, leaving 13 bases between them.

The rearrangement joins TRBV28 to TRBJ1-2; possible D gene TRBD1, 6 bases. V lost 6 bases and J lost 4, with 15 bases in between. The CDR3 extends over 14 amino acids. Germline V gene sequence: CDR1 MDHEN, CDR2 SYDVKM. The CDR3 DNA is TGTGCCAGCAGCCCTCAACAGGGTGGCTATGGCTACACCTTC. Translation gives CASSPQQGGYGYTF.

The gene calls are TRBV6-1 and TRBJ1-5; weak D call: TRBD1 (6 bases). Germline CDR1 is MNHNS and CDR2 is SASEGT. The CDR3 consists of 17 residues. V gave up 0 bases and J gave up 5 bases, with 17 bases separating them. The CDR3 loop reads CASSEALLRGSDQPQHF. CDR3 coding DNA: TGTGCCAGCAGTGAAGCGCTTTTGAGGGGGTCAGATCAGCCCCAGCATTTT.

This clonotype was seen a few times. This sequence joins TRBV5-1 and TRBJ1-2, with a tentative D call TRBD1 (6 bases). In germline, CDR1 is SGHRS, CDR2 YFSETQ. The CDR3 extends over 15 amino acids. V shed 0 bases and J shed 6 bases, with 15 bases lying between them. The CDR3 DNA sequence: TGCGCCAGCAGCTTGGTAGGAGGCCAGGGGAATGGCTACACCTTC. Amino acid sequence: CASSLVGGQGNGYTF.

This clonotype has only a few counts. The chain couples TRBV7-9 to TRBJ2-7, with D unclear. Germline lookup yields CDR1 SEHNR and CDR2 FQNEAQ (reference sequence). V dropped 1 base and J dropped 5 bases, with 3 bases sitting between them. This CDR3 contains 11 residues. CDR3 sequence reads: CASSLENEQYF. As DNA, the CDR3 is TGTGCCAGCAGCTTAGAGAACGAGCAGTACTTC.

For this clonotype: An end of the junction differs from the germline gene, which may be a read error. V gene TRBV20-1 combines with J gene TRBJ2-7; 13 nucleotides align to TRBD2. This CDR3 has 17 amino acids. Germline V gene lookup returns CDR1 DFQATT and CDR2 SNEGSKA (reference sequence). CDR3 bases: TGCAGTGCTAGTGGCTTTGGGACTAGCGGGGCCTCCTACGAGCAATACTTC. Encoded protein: CSASGFGTSGASYEQYF.

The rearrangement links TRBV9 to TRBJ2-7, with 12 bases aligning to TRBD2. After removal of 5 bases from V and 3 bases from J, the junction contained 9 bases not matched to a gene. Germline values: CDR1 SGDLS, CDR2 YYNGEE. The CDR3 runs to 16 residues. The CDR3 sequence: CASREGGLAGRYEQYF. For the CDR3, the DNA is TGTGCCAGCAGGGAAGGGGGACTAGCGGGCCGCTACGAGCAGTACTTC.